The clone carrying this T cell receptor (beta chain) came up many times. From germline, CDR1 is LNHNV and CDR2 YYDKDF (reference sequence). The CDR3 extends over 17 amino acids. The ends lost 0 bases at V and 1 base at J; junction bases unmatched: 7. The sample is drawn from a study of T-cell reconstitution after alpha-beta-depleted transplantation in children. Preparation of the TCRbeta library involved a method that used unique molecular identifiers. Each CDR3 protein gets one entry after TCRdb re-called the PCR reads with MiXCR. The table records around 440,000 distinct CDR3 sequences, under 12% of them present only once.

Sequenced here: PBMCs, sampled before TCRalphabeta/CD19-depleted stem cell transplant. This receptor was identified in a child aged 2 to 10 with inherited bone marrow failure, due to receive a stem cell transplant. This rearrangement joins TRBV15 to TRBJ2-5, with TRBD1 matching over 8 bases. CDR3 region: CATSRDPRGLVQETQYF. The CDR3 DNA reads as TGTGCCACCAGCAGAGATCCCAGGGGGCTTGTCCAAGAGACCCAGTACTTC.